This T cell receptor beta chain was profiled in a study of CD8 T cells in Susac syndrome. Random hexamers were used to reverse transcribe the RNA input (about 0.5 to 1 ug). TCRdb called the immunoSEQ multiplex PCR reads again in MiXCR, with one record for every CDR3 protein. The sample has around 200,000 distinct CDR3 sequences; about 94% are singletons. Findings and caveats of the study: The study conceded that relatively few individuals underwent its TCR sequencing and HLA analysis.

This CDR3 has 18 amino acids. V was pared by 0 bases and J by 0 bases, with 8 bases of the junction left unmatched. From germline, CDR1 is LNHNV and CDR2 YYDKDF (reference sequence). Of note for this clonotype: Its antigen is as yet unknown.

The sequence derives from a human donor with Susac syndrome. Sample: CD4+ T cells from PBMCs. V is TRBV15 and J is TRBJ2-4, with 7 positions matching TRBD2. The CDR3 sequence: CATSRDRGGGLAKNIQYF. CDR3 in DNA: TGTGCCACCAGCAGAGATAGAGGCGGGGGACTAGCCAAAAACATTCAGTACTTC.